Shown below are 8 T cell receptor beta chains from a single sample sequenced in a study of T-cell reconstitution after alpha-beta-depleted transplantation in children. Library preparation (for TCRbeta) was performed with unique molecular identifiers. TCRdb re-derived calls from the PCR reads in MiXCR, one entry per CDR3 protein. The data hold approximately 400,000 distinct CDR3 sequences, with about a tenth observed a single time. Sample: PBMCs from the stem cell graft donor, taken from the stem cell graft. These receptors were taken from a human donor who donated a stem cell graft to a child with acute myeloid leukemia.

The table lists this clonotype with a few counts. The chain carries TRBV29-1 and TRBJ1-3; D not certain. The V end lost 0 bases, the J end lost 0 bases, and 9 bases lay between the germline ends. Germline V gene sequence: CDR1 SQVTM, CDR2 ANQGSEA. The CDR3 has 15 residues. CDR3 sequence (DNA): TGCAGCGTTGAAGAGGGCTCCCGCTCTGGAAACACCATATATTTT. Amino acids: CSVEEGSRSGNTIYF.

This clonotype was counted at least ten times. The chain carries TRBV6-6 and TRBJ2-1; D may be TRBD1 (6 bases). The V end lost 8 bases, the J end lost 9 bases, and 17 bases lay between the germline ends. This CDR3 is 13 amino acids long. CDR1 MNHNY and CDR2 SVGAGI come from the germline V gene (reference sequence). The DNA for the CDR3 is TGTGCCAGCGCCCCCCAGGGCAGGGGTGAGCAGTTCTTC. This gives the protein CASAPQGRGEQFF.

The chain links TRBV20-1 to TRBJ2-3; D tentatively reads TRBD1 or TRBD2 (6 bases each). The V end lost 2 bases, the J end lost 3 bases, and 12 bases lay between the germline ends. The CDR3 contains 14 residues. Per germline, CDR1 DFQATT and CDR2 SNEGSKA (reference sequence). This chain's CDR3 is CSARTGAVTDTQYF. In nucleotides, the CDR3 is TGCAGTGCTAGAACGGGGGCGGTGACAGATACGCAGTATTTT.

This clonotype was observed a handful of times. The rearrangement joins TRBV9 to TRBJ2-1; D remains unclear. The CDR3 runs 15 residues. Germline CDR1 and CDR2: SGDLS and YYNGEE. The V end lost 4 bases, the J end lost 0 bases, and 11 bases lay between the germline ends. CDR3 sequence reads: CASSPSFISYNEQFF. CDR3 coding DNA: TGTGCCAGCAGCCCCAGTTTTATCTCCTACAATGAGCAGTTCTTC. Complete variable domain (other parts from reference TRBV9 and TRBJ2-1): DSGVTQTPKHLITATGQRVTLRCSPRSGDLSVYWYQQSLDQGLQFLIQYYNGEERAKGNILERFSAQQFPDLHSELNLSSLELGDSALYFCASSPSFISYNEQFFGPGTRLTVL.

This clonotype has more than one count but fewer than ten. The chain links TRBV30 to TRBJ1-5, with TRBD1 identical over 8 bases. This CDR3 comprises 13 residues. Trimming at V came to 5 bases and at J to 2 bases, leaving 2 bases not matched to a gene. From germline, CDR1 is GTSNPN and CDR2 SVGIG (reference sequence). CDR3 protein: CAWSGQGNQPQHF. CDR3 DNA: TGTGCCTGGTCGGGACAGGGCAATCAGCCCCAGCATTTT.

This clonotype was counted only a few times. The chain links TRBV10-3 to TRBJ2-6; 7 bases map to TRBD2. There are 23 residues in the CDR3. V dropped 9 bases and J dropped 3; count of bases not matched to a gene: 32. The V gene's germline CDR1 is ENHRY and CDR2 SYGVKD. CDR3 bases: TGTGCCATAGGCGGGCCCAAGATTCCCGGGGGGAGAAACCCAGGTAATGGGGCCAACGTCCTGACTTTC. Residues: CAIGGPKIPGGRNPGNGANVLTF.

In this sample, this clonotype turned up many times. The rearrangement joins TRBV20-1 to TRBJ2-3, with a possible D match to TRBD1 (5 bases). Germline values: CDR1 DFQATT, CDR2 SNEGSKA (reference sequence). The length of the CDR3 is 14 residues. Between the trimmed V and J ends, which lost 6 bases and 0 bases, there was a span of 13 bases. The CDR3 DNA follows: TGCAGTGCCACGATAGGGGTTAGCACAGATACGCAGTATTTT. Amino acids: CSATIGVSTDTQYF.

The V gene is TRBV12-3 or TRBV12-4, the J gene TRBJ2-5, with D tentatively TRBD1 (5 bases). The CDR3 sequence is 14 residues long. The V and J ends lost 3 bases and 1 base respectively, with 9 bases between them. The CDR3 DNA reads TGTGCCAGCAGTTTCACCAGGGCCCAAGAGACCCAGTACTTC. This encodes CASSFTRAQETQYF.